A single sample gave rise to the 3 T cell receptor beta chains below, sequenced in a study of response to subunit inactivated influenza vaccine. TCRdb analysed the RT-PCR reads with MiXCR anew, one entry per CDR3 protein. Seen here are about 540,000 distinct CDR3 sequences, under 25% observed once, and the top ten hold approximately 3%. The same sample was also studied in work on T cells expressing NK-cell markers. As that study records: Production of TCR beta cDNA relied on 5'RACE template switching with UMIs.

The sequences come from CD4+ T cells sorted from PBMCs, collected roughly 12 days after vaccination. The receptor set was obtained from a man aged 45-65 years who received an inactivated influenza vaccine.

The CDR3 sequence is CASSFGRQGVYEQYF. The CDR3 DNA sequence: TGTGCCAGCAGTTTCGGTCGACAGGGGGTTTACGAGCAGTACTTC. The chain is built from TRBV12-3 or TRBV12-4 and TRBJ2-7; 9 nucleotides agree with TRBD1. The junction had 7 bases not matched to a gene; V was cut back by 3 bases and J by 4 bases. This CDR3 region has 15 residues.

This clonotype was counted a few times. V usage is TRBV9 and J usage is TRBJ2-1; TRBD2 matches at 10 bases. Germline-derived CDR1 and CDR2 are SGDLS and YYNGEE. V shed 0 bases and J 5 bases; nucleotides not matched to a gene: 8. The CDR3 covers 17 residues. Written as DNA, the CDR3 is TGTGCCAGCAGCGTAGGTCCTAGCGGGAGATCCGACAATGAGCAGTTCTTC. Translation gives CASSVGPSGRSDNEQFF.

This clonotype came up many times. This chain links TRBV28 with TRBJ2-5; D is ambiguous. Germline loops: CDR1 MDHEN, CDR2 SYDVKM. The CDR3 is made up of 15 amino acids. Trimming shortened V by 7 bases and J by 2 bases, and 17 bases separated the two germline ends. In DNA form, the CDR3 reads TGTGCCAGCACTACCCGGGCTTCCTTTCAAGAGACCCAGTACTTC. Translated: CASTTRASFQETQYF. The full variable domain, its missing parts supplied by reference TRBV28 and TRBJ2-5, is DVKVTQSSRYLVKRTGEKVFLECVQDMDHENMFWYRQDPGLGLRLIYFSYDVKMKEKGDIPEGYSVSREKKERFSLILESASTNQTSMYLCASTTRASFQETQYFGPGTRLLVL.